Below are 29 T cell receptor beta chains sequenced from a single sample in a study of T cell changes during pregnancy in multiple sclerosis. Data came from immunoSEQ multiplex PCR; TCRdb stores just in-frame clones and leaves some out. In the table there are 70,000 to 95,000 clones, 94% of which are singletons. The starting material was peripheral blood, obtained after pregnancy. The origin of the receptors is a female donor in good health, enrolled as a control in a pregnancy study.

CDR3 sequence: CASSGLAGVGNEQFF. The CDR3 DNA reads as TGTGCCAGTAGTGGCCTAGCGGGAGTAGGAAATGAGCAGTTCTTC. The rearrangement uses TRBV19 and TRBJ2-1, with 10 bases fitting TRBD2. Trimming cost V 5 bases and J 7 bases; bases outside gene matches: 8. The germline V gene has CDR1 LNHDA and CDR2 SQIVND (reference sequence). This CDR3 has 15 amino acids.

The chain links TRBV9 to TRBJ2-3; TRBD2 agrees at 8 bases. CDR3 length: 16 residues. CDR1 SGDLS and CDR2 YYNGEE come from the germline V gene. V was pared by 3 bases and J by 4 bases, with 10 bases of the junction left unmatched. The CDR3 is CASSGVAGGLPDTQYF. The CDR3 DNA follows: TGTGCCAGCAGCGGGGTGGCGGGAGGACTCCCAGATACGCAGTATTTT.

This sequence joins TRBV19 and TRBJ1-5; D perhaps matches TRBD1 (6 bases). CDR1 is LNHDA and CDR2 is SQIVND in the germline V gene (reference sequence). Trimming removed 6 bases at V and 4 bases at J, with 13 bases between. The CDR3 is made up of 14 amino acids. In nucleotides, the CDR3 is TGTGCCAGTAGCTCCCGGGACAAGAATCAGCCCCAGCATTTT. Protein product: CASSSRDKNQPQHF.

The CDR3 nucleotides are TGTGCCAGCAGTGCAGGGACTAGCGGACTCTACGAGCAGTACTTC. Translation gives CASSAGTSGLYEQYF. This chain uses TRBV28 with TRBJ2-7; 11 nucleotides align to TRBD2. CDR3 size: 15 residues. CDR1 is MDHEN, CDR2 SYDVKM, per germline. Losses at the gene ends were 5 bases for V and 3 bases for J; bases not matched to a gene: 6.

This sequence joins TRBV5-1 and TRBJ1-4, with D tentatively TRBD1 (6 bases). Germline CDR1 and CDR2: SGHRS and YFSETQ. The CDR3 extends over 16 amino acids. V shed 4 bases and J shed 3 bases, with 16 bases lying between them. The CDR3 loop is CASSLSRGGPNEKLFF. The CDR3 coding sequence is TGCGCCAGCAGCCTAAGCCGCGGGGGCCCTAATGAAAAACTGTTTTTT. The full variable domain, completed using reference TRBV5-1 and TRBJ1-4, is KAGVTQTPRYLIKTRGQQVTLSCSPISGHRSVSWYQQTPGQGLQFLFEYFSETQRNKGNFPGRFSGRQFSNSRSEMNVSTLELGDSALYLCASSLSRGGPNEKLFFGSGTQLSVL.

The table lists this clone with a few counts. The chain joins TRBV7-9 to TRBJ1-5, with a weak D call TRBD1 (5 bases). Germline assignment: CDR1 SEHNR and CDR2 FQNEAQ (reference sequence). There are 14 residues in the CDR3. Trimming pared 2 bases from V and 2 bases from J, leaving 7 bases between. The CDR3 is CASSLTGGNQPQHF. Written as DNA, the CDR3 is TGTGCCAGCAGCTTAACGGGGGGCAATCAGCCCCAGCATTTT.

This clone was observed once. The CDR3 DNA reads as TGTGCCAGCAGCTGGGGACTAGCGGGAGGGGACGGTGAGCAGTTCTTC. Encoded protein: CASSWGLAGGDGEQFF. The J gene is TRBJ2-1, the V gene TRBV5-6; 16 bases match TRBD2. Per the germline V gene, CDR1 is SGHDT and CDR2 is YYEEEE. V lost 3 bases and J lost 9; bases outside the gene matches: 6. The CDR3 consists of 16 residues.

The J gene is TRBJ1-4, the V gene TRBV5-1; D not certain. CDR1 is SGHRS, CDR2 YFSETQ, per germline. This CDR3 has 16 amino acids. The ends were cut back, 0 bases at V and 8 bases at J, with 17 bases in the middle. CDR3 loop: CASSLGSWERREKLFF. DNA for the CDR3: TGCGCCAGCAGCTTGGGTTCTTGGGAGAGGAGGGAAAAACTGTTTTTT.

The gene calls are TRBV6-5 and TRBJ1-1; D gene uncertain. The germline CDR1 and CDR2 sequences are MNHEY and SVGAGI. The CDR3 runs 13 residues. Trimming pared 6 bases from V and 0 bases from J, leaving 8 bases between. CDR3: CASRLNLNTEAFF. The CDR3 bases are TGTGCCAGCAGGTTAAACTTGAACACTGAAGCTTTCTTT.

This chain uses TRBV7-9 with TRBJ2-1, with TRBD2 matching over 8 bases. Germline assignment: CDR1 SEHNR and CDR2 FQNEAQ (reference sequence). The CDR3 has 13 amino acids. The trim removed 5 bases at V and 5 bases at J, leaving 2 bases unmatched. CDR3 region: CASSMTSDNEQFF. CDR3 DNA sequence: TGTGCCAGCAGCATGACTAGCGACAATGAGCAGTTCTTC.

This sequence joins TRBV9 and TRBJ2-5; D is unclear. Germline-derived CDR1 and CDR2 are SGDLS and YYNGEE. With 0 bases removed from V and 7 bases from J, the gap between germline ends came to 13 bases. There are 14 residues in the CDR3. This CDR3 reads CASSVVGNEATQYF. DNA of the CDR3: TGTGCCAGCAGCGTAGTTGGCAACGAGGCGACCCAGTACTTC.

The chain uses TRBV4-1 and TRBJ2-1; 7 nucleotides align to TRBD2. Germline-derived CDR1 and CDR2 are MGHRA and YSYEKL. V shed 7 bases, J shed 6 bases, and the junction held 15 bases outside the gene matches. This CDR3 has 16 residues. The CDR3 loop reads CASNDPLRREGNEQFF. The CDR3 nucleotides are TGCGCCAGCAACGACCCTCTCCGGAGGGAGGGCAATGAGCAGTTCTTC.

CDR3 DNA sequence: TGTGCCAGCAGTAGGACAGGGGATAGCAATCAGCCCCAGCATTTT. It is translated as CASSRTGDSNQPQHF. This chain links TRBV6-1 with TRBJ1-5, with 9 bases aligning to TRBD1. The J segment lost 0 bases and the V segment lost 5 bases, leaving 2 bases of the junction unmatched. The length of the CDR3 is 15 residues. The germline CDR1 and CDR2 sequences are MNHNS and SASEGT.

The chain has TRBV27 and TRBJ2-7; TRBD1 aligns across 7 bases. Germline V lookup: CDR1 MNHEY, CDR2 SMNVEV (reference sequence). The CDR3 sequence is 16 residues long. Trimming removed 5 bases from V and 2 bases from J; junction bases left unmatched: 12. The CDR3 DNA reads TGTGCCAGCAGTCTTTATGGCCGAACAGGGGCCTACGAGCAGTACTTC. This gives the protein CASSLYGRTGAYEQYF.

For this clone: This same CDR3 is encoded by further DNA sequences in the sample. V usage is TRBV28 and J usage is TRBJ2-7; tentative D call: TRBD1 (6 bases). Germline assignment: CDR1 MDHEN and CDR2 SYDVKM. This CDR3 is built from 12 residues. Trimming took 5 bases from V and 3 from J, leaving 8 bases between them. The CDR3 DNA follows: TGTGCCAGCAGTCTACAGGGCTACGAGCAGTACTTC. This sequence encodes CASSLQGYEQYF.

This rearrangement joins TRBV7-6 to TRBJ2-2; possible D gene TRBD1, 7 bases. Germline V CDR1 and CDR2: SGHVS, FNYEAQ. V was pared by 3 bases and J by 2 bases, with 13 bases between. The CDR3 totals 16 residues. The CDR3 is CASSFGGTENTGELFF. The DNA for the CDR3 is TGTGCCAGCAGCTTTGGAGGGACAGAAAACACCGGGGAGCTGTTTTTT.

V gene TRBV14 combines with J gene TRBJ2-1; 10 nucleotides line up with TRBD2. The CDR3 is 15 amino acids. Looked up from germline, CDR1 is SGHDN and CDR2 is FVKESK. With V trimmed by 3 bases and J by 7 bases, 6 bases remained unmatched. CDR3: CASSHGLAGVNEQFF. The CDR3 DNA reads TGTGCCAGCAGCCATGGGCTAGCGGGAGTTAATGAGCAGTTCTTC.

The chain employs TRBV5-1 and TRBJ2-1; D gene ambiguous. The CDR3 contains 16 residues. Germline V gene lookup returns CDR1 SGHRS and CDR2 YFSETQ. Trimming stripped 0 bases from V and 8 bases from J, with 18 bases between. The CDR3 reads CASSLEALVLGDEQFF. DNA of the CDR3: TGCGCCAGCAGCTTGGAGGCACTTGTTTTGGGCGATGAGCAGTTCTTC. Together with reference TRBV5-1 and TRBJ2-1, the CDR3 gives the full variable domain: KAGVTQTPRYLIKTRGQQVTLSCSPISGHRSVSWYQQTPGQGLQFLFEYFSETQRNKGNFPGRFSGRQFSNSRSEMNVSTLELGDSALYLCASSLEALVLGDEQFFGPGTRLTVL.

V and J are TRBV18 and TRBJ1-2; the match to TRBD1 covers 10 bases. Germline CDR1 reads KGHSH; CDR2 reads LQKENI. The CDR3 covers 14 residues. The trim removed 3 bases at V and 4 bases at J, leaving 2 bases unmatched. The CDR3 sequence is CASSPGTGVYGYTF. The CDR3 nucleotides are TGTGCCAGCTCACCCGGGACAGGGGTCTATGGCTACACCTTC. Looking up the rest from reference TRBV18 and TRBJ1-2 gives the full variable domain: NAGVMQNPRHLVRRRGQEARLRCSPMKGHSHVYWYRQLPEEGLKFMVYLQKENIIDESGMPKERFSAEFPKEGPSILRIQQVVRGDSAAYFCASSPGTGVYGYTFGSGTRLTVV.

The gene calls are TRBV5-5 and TRBJ2-7, with TRBD2 matching over 8 bases. The CDR3 is 15 amino acids. Germline loops: CDR1 SGHKS, CDR2 YYEKEE (reference sequence). Unmatched junction bases numbered 13, after V lost 7 bases and J lost 4 bases. The CDR3 loop reads CASRTPGTRPYEQYF. For the CDR3, the DNA is TGTGCCAGCCGAACCCCCGGGACTAGGCCTTACGAGCAGTACTTC.

The rearrangement joins TRBV25-1 to TRBJ2-5; perhaps TRBD2 as D (6 bases). CDR1 is MGHDK, CDR2 SYGVNS, per germline. Trimming shortened V by 1 base and J by 1 base, and 13 bases separated the two germline ends. This CDR3 comprises 16 residues. Here the CDR3 reads CASSESGVRLQETQYF. The CDR3 region has the DNA TGTGCCAGCAGTGAATCGGGGGTCAGACTCCAAGAGACCCAGTACTTC.

The chain joins TRBV28 to TRBJ1-1; TRBD1 matches 8 bases. The CDR3 has 12 amino acids. V was clipped by 6 bases and J by 5 bases; unmatched bases: 2. Germline lookup yields CDR1 MDHEN and CDR2 SYDVKM. This CDR3 reads CASSRGLTEAFF. The CDR3 DNA reads as TGTGCCAGCAGCAGGGGGCTAACTGAAGCTTTCTTT.

The chain employs TRBV27 and TRBJ2-5; 10 nucleotides agree with TRBD1. V lost 5 bases and J lost 7; bases outside the gene matches: 10. The germline gives CDR1 MNHEY, CDR2 SMNVEV (reference sequence). The CDR3 has 15 amino acids. DNA for the CDR3: TGTGCCAGCAGTCCGAACGGGGACAGGGGCGGGACCCAGTACTTC. Amino acids: CASSPNGDRGGTQYF.

The gene calls are TRBV28 and TRBJ1-3; TRBD1 matches 7 bases. This CDR3 is 16 amino acids long. Germline V gene data show CDR1 as MDHEN and CDR2 as SYDVKM. V shed 4 bases, J shed 0 bases, and the junction held 6 bases outside the gene matches. The CDR3: CASSSGQEFSGNTIYF. Written as DNA, the CDR3 is TGTGCCAGCAGTTCAGGACAGGAATTCTCTGGAAACACCATATATTTT.

The chain is built from TRBV27 and TRBJ2-5; D gene uncertain. CDR1 and CDR2 (germline): MNHEY, SMNVEV (reference sequence). This CDR3 region has 11 residues. Trimming removed 8 bases from V and 4 bases from J, with 8 bases in between. The DNA of the CDR3 is TGTGCCAGCGCTGTCGGAGAGACCCAGTACTTC. This translates into CASAVGETQYF.

The chain has TRBV5-1 and TRBJ2-3; 14 bases agree with TRBD2. CDR1 and CDR2 from the germline V gene are SGHRS and YFSETQ. V lost 4 bases to trimming and J lost 5 bases; unmatched junction nucleotides: 6. This CDR3 has 16 amino acids. The CDR3 DNA reads TGCGCCAGCAGCCCGGGACTAGCGGGAGATCAAGATACGCAGTATTTT. Protein: CASSPGLAGDQDTQYF.

The gene calls are TRBV4-2 and TRBJ1-2; the match to TRBD1 covers 10 bases. Per the germline V gene, CDR1 is LGHNA and CDR2 is YNFKEQ. The CDR3 spans 15 residues. J gave up 4 bases and V 1 base, and 3 bases lay outside the gene matches. The CDR3 is CASSQGQGALYGYTF. Written as DNA, the CDR3 is TGTGCCAGCAGCCAAGGACAGGGGGCCCTCTATGGCTACACCTTC.

The V and J genes are TRBV6-5 and TRBJ2-4; 9 nucleotides match TRBD1. Germline loops: CDR1 MNHEY, CDR2 SVGAGI. Trimming took 6 bases from V and 8 from J; bases not matched to a gene: 8. This CDR3 spans 14 amino acids. The DNA of the CDR3 is TGTGCCAGCAGACCGGGACAGGGATGGGACATTCAGTACTTC. Translating gives CASRPGQGWDIQYF.

The J gene is TRBJ1-1, the V gene TRBV6-1; the match to TRBD1 covers 12 bases. The length of the CDR3 is 15 residues. V lost 5 bases and J lost 2; bases outside the gene matches: 3. CDR1 and CDR2 (germline): MNHNS, SASEGT. The DNA for the CDR3 is TGTGCCAGCAGTTTCGGGACAGGGGGCAACACTGAAGCTTTCTTT. Translation gives CASSFGTGGNTEAFF.